The clone carrying this T cell receptor (beta chain) has only one observation. CDR3 size: 13 residues. The V end lost 4 bases, the J end lost 6 bases, and 10 bases lay between the germline ends. From germline, CDR1 is SGHDN and CDR2 FVKESK. The sample is drawn from a study of siplizumab effects on memory and regulatory T cells. Roughly 100,000 TCR templates were assayed per sample. Repertoires were generated with immunoSEQ multiplex PCR, while TCRdb's copy carries only in-frame clones and drops some. The data hold fewer than 120,000 clones, with roughly 89% observed a single time. This receptor was obtained from a human donor in good health. The specimen sequenced was CD4+ T cells sorted from blood. The chain joins TRBV14 to TRBJ2-1; D perhaps matches TRBD2 (5 bases). This chain's CDR3 is CASSPTRFNEQFF. The CDR3 nucleotides read TGTGCCAGCAGCCCAACTAGATTCAATGAGCAGTTCTTC.